Below, 17 T cell receptor beta chains from the same sample are listed, as sequenced in a study of shared clonotypes between healthy human individuals. Repertoires were generated with immunoSEQ multiplex PCR, while TCRdb's copy carries only in-frame clones and drops some. The table has a few hundred thousand clones, roughly 79% seen once. The material sequenced was PBMCs. The source is a middle-aged woman in good health. Some clones in this sample may be carry-over from other donors' samples.

The V gene is TRBV7-9, the J gene TRBJ2-5; TRBD1 aligns across 11 bases. CDR1 and CDR2 from the germline V gene are SEHNR and FQNEAQ (reference sequence). The length of the CDR3 is 14 residues. V shed 4 bases and J 5 bases; nucleotides not matched to a gene: 3. This chain's CDR3 is CASSWTGGTETQYF. The CDR3 DNA reads TGTGCCAGCAGCTGGACAGGGGGCACGGAGACCCAGTACTTC. The full variable domain, its missing parts supplied by reference TRBV7-9 and TRBJ2-5, is DTGVSQNPRHKITKRGQNVTFRCDPISEHNRLYWYRQTLGQGPEFLTYFQNEAQLEKSRLLSDRFSAERPKGSFSTLEIQRTEQGDSAMYLCASSWTGGTETQYFGPGTRLLVL.

This sequence joins TRBV7-8 and TRBJ2-5; weak D call: TRBD2 (7 bases). Germline V gene sequence: CDR1 SGHVS, CDR2 FQNEAQ. V lost 6 bases, J lost 7 bases, and 9 bases lay in between. This CDR3 region has 11 residues. CDR3 residues: CASRGGGTQYF. CDR3 nucleotide sequence: TGTGCCAGCAGAGGGGGGGGGACCCAGTACTTC.

This clone was recorded a few times. The gene calls are TRBV29-1 and TRBJ2-2; D is uncertain. CDR1 SQVTM and CDR2 ANQGSEA come from the germline V gene. The V end lost 3 bases, the J end lost 1 base, and 6 bases lay between the germline ends. CDR3 length: 13 residues. CDR3 in amino acids: CSVDKGNTGELFF. In nucleotides, the CDR3 is TGCAGCGTTGACAAGGGGAACACCGGGGAGCTGTTTTTT.

This chain connects TRBV18 to TRBJ2-1; D not resolved. The germline V gene encodes CDR1 KGHSH and CDR2 LQKENI. Trimming left V 2 bases short and J 4 bases short, with 3 bases between. This CDR3 is 12 amino acids long. The DNA of the CDR3 is TGTGCCAGCTCACCAACGTACAATGAGCAGTTCTTC. Translation: CASSPTYNEQFF.

The J gene is TRBJ2-4, the V gene TRBV29-1; 11 nucleotides match TRBD1. This CDR3 is built from 18 residues. Germline CDR1 is SQVTM and CDR2 is ANQGSEA. With V trimmed by 5 bases and J by 1 base, 13 bases remained unmatched. DNA for the CDR3: TGCAGCGTTAGGGGGGACAGGGGGTCAAAGTTGGCCAAAAACATTCAGTACTTC. Protein product: CSVRGDRGSKLAKNIQYF. Looking up the rest from reference TRBV29-1 and TRBJ2-4 gives the full variable domain: SAVISQKPSRDICQRGTSLTIQCQVDSQVTMMFWYRQQPGQSLTLIATANQGSEATYESGFVIDKFPISRPNLTFSTLTVSNMSPEDSSIYLCSVRGDRGSKLAKNIQYFGAGTRLSVL.

This clone was seen a single time. V usage is TRBV18 and J usage is TRBJ2-2, with D unresolved. The V and J ends lost 2 bases and 4 bases respectively, with 14 bases between them. This CDR3 is built from 16 residues. The germline V gene has CDR1 KGHSH and CDR2 LQKENI. DNA of the CDR3: TGTGCCAGCTCACCAAAGCTTCCAGCTGTCACCGGGGAGCTGTTTTTT. Protein sequence: CASSPKLPAVTGELFF.

The rearrangement uses TRBV29-1 and TRBJ2-1; possibly TRBD1 for D (5 bases). Deletions cut 6 bases from V and 1 base from J, with 13 bases between. Looked up from germline, CDR1 is SQVTM and CDR2 is ANQGSEA. There are 14 residues in the CDR3. This chain's CDR3 is CSVMGRLSYNEQFF. The CDR3 DNA reads TGCAGCGTGATGGGGCGCCTTTCCTACAATGAGCAGTTCTTC.

This clone was recorded at least ten times. The V and J genes are TRBV4-1 and TRBJ2-7, with D perhaps TRBD2 (5 bases). Germline CDR1 reads MGHRA; CDR2 reads YSYEKL. V dropped 1 base and J dropped 7 bases, with 23 bases sitting between them. The CDR3 loop spans 17 amino acids. CDR3 coding DNA: TGCGCCAGCAGCCAAGTAGCACTAGGCTTCTCGGAGAAAGAGCAGTACTTC. This codes for CASSQVALGFSEKEQYF.

V and J are TRBV30 and TRBJ1-2, with 7 bases matching TRBD1. Germline V CDR1 and CDR2: GTSNPN, SVGIG (reference sequence). CDR3 length: 16 residues. Germline trimming cut 0 bases from V and 3 bases from J; bases unmatched to any gene: 10. The CDR3 nucleotides read TGTGCCTGGAGTGTAGACCCACAGGGGACTCACTATGGCTACACCTTC. Its protein product is CAWSVDPQGTHYGYTF.

The chain has TRBV5-1 and TRBJ2-3; 7 nucleotides line up with TRBD2. J gave up 4 bases and V 1 base, and 6 bases lay outside the gene matches. The CDR3 totals 15 residues. CDR1 SGHRS and CDR2 YFSETQ come from the germline V gene. The CDR3 DNA follows: TGCGCCAGCAGCTTGAGGGCGGGAGTGGCAGATACGCAGTATTTT. It specifies CASSLRAGVADTQYF.

CDR3 DNA sequence: TGTGCCTCAACTAGTTCGAACACCGGGGAGCTGTTTTTT. It specifies CASTSSNTGELFF. This chain uses TRBV30 with TRBJ2-2; D possibly corresponds to TRBD2 (5 bases). CDR1 and CDR2 from the germline V gene are GTSNPN and SVGIG (reference sequence). The CDR3 runs to 13 residues. Deletions cut 7 bases from V and 0 bases from J, with 9 bases between.

There are a few counts of this clone. J is TRBJ2-1 and V is TRBV2; 8 bases match TRBD2. Trimming cost V 6 bases and J 0 bases; bases outside gene matches: 4. The CDR3 spans 15 residues. The V gene's germline CDR1 is SNHLY and CDR2 FYNNEI. The CDR3 here is CASSTSGSSYNEQFF. The CDR3 DNA is TGTGCCAGCAGCACTAGCGGCAGCTCCTACAATGAGCAGTTCTTC.

Many counts were recorded for this clone. V usage is TRBV4-1 and J usage is TRBJ2-3, with D possibly being TRBD2 (8 bases). Germline V lookup: CDR1 MGHRA, CDR2 YSYEKL. This CDR3 has 15 amino acids. Deletions cut 6 bases from V and 6 bases from J, with 19 bases between. As DNA, the CDR3 is TGCGCCAGCAGACCCGGACTAGCAGGGGGGGATACGCAGTATTTT. Its translation is CASRPGLAGGDTQYF.

V usage is TRBV7-2 and J usage is TRBJ1-5; 7 nucleotides align to TRBD1. The germline gives CDR1 SGHTA, CDR2 FQGNSA. The V and J ends lost 5 bases and 3 bases, in that order; junction bases with no gene match: 7. The CDR3 sequence is 15 residues long. The CDR3 spells CASSPTGVNNQPQHF. For the CDR3, the DNA is TGTGCCAGCAGCCCTACAGGGGTCAACAATCAGCCCCAGCATTTT. The whole variable domain, remainder taken from reference TRBV7-2 and TRBJ1-5, is GAGVSQSPSNKVTEKGKDVELRCDPISGHTALYWYRQSLGQGLEFLIYFQGNSAPDKSGLPSDRFSAERTGGSVSTLTIQRTQQEDSAVYLCASSPTGVNNQPQHFGDGTRLSIL.

The chain combines TRBV2 with TRBJ1-1; D possibly corresponds to TRBD1 (6 bases). Germline CDR1 and CDR2: SNHLY and FYNNEI. Deletions cut 0 bases from V and 6 bases from J, with 11 bases between. The CDR3 covers 14 residues. This CDR3 is CASSEAGSGAEAFF. As DNA, the CDR3 is TGTGCCAGCAGTGAAGCGGGATCAGGGGCTGAAGCTTTCTTT.

The CDR3 DNA sequence: TGTGCCAGTAATGCGGGAGCTGGCTACGAGCAGTACTTC. Translated: CASNAGAGYEQYF. This chain uses TRBV19 with TRBJ2-7, with 7 bases that match TRBD2. The CDR3 covers 13 residues. V dropped 7 bases and J dropped 3; count of bases not matched to a gene: 6. Germline CDR1 and CDR2: LNHDA and SQIVND (reference sequence).

The chain is built from TRBV5-1 and TRBJ2-2; 7 bases line up with TRBD1. The trim removed 0 bases at V and 6 bases at J, leaving 5 bases unmatched. Germline CDR1 reads SGHRS; CDR2 reads YFSETQ. The CDR3 totals 15 residues. The CDR3 region is CASSLAPQGAGELFF. In nucleotides, the CDR3 is TGCGCCAGCAGCTTGGCTCCCCAGGGGGCCGGGGAGCTGTTTTTT.